This T cell receptor beta chain was documented in a study of blood T cell repertoires in COVID-19 (TCRdb year 2020). For context, the study as a whole: Collaborator samples came from the United States, Italy and Spain and covered acute and convalescent phases of COVID-19. The sample metadata nearly always contained a de-identified subject ID, COVID-19 status, age in years and sex. The dataset comprised deeply sampled blood TCRbeta repertoires from subjects exposed to, actively infected with, or recovered from COVID-19. Where HLA class I and class II types were available, the types were taken from metadata supplied by the sample provider, not from assay-based typing. The repertoires were released in a freely available public database meant as a resource for research on the immune response to SARS-CoV-2. The material from the prospective study consisted of cDNA or gDNA derived from T cells, B-cell-depleted T cells, or PBMCs. The samples were drawn from the first 160 participants of the ongoing ImmuneRACE study and from 1,254 subjects provided by 6 global collaborators.

Points on this clone: Its antigen remains unidentified. The record has no base qualities; no much larger clone is one base away.

The collaborating institutions used their own protocols to collect whole blood in K2EDTA tubes. For TCRbeta analysis, collaborators shipped samples in one of three forms: frozen whole blood, isolated PBMCs, or DNA extracted from either of those sample types. V is shortened by 4 bases, J by 5 bases, and the region joining them spans 18 bases. The CDR3 covers 15 residues, taking in both the cysteine and the phenylalanine. The retained sequence is limited to the CDR3, 45 bases, with the frame set at the first base. CDR1 SGHRS and CDR2 YFSETQ are derived from the germline V gene. TCRbeta CDR3 regions were amplified from genomic DNA using the immunoSEQ Assay, a bias-controlled multiplex PCR. Per the authors' processing: The number of nucleated cells in each sample was estimated by amplification of reference gene primers within the assay. To quantify the absolute abundance of each unique TCRbeta CDR3 rearrangement, sequence reads were collapsed and filtered. For each sample, productive Simpson clonality was calculated as the square root of Simpson's diversity index over productive rearrangements. The source is immuneACCESS, and TCRdb retained only in-frame sequences with V and J called. Part of the clones is not carried over; for the studies checked, unresolved V genes explain less than half of this, and the remainder is unexplained. V and J calls and clone size follow that table, whereas D and trimming were derived from the DNA. The sample table records over 45,000 clones; approximately 89% of these occur just once. The ten largest clonotypes hold 25% to 35% of the sample.

Findings and caveats that apply to the study as a whole: How much clinical and demographic metadata was included differed by source and by participant, and the metadata was provided uncurated.

The specimen was peripheral blood. This receptor chain uses TRBV5-1 and TRBJ1-2; the D gene is perhaps TRBD1, on 5 matching bases. The TCR was taken from an elderly woman with acute or convalescent COVID-19. The CDR3 in this case is CASSPPEGTRYGYTF. The DNA sequence follows: TGCGCCAGCAGCCCACCGGAGGGGACCAGATATGGCTACACCTTC.